This T cell receptor beta chain emerged from a study of T-cell reconstitution after alpha-beta-depleted transplantation in children. The CDR3 length is 16 residues. Germline CDR1 reads ENHRY; CDR2 reads SYGVKD. Trimming took off 2 bases at V and 2 bases at J, with 14 bases between the two ends. This clonotype showed up just a few times. It was with unique molecular identifiers that the TCRbeta library was prepared. TCRdb analysed the PCR reads with MiXCR anew, one entry per CDR3 protein. The sample holds 580,000 or so distinct CDR3 sequences; under 25% are singletons and the top ten take 13% to 15%. The sequenced sample was PBMCs, mostly from graft donor cells, obtained 360 days after TCRalphabeta/CD19-depleted stem cell transplant. The receptor was derived from a boy under two years old who had a stem cell transplant for acute myeloid leukemia, so the T cells may come from the graft donor. This sequence joins TRBV10-3 and TRBJ2-3, with a tentative D call TRBD2 (5 bases). In DNA form, the CDR3 reads TGTGCCATCAGTGAGGGAACGGGCGGGCTCACAGATACGCAGTATTTT. Translated: CAISEGTGGLTDTQYF.